This entry features one T cell receptor beta chain sequence. This sample was taken from a study of T cell responses to AZD1222 COVID-19 vaccine. CDR1 and CDR2 from the germline V gene are LNHDA and SQIVND (reference sequence). The CDR3 totals 15 residues. The V segment lost 7 bases and the J segment 5 bases; nucleotides outside the gene matches: 14. Here immunoSEQ multiplex PCR was the method, and the copy in TCRdb shows in-frame clones only, minus some. Found here are 150,000 to 200,000 clones, about 90% of them singletons; the top ten hold around 6%. The material was peripheral blood, obtained on day 0 of AZD1222 vaccination. The TCR originated in an adult in good health. The rearrangement uses TRBV19 and TRBJ2-7; 7 bases agree with TRBD1. The CDR3 nucleotides are TGTGCCAGTACCGATAGGGCAGGGGGATCCGACGAGCAGTACTTC. This translates into CASTDRAGGSDEQYF.